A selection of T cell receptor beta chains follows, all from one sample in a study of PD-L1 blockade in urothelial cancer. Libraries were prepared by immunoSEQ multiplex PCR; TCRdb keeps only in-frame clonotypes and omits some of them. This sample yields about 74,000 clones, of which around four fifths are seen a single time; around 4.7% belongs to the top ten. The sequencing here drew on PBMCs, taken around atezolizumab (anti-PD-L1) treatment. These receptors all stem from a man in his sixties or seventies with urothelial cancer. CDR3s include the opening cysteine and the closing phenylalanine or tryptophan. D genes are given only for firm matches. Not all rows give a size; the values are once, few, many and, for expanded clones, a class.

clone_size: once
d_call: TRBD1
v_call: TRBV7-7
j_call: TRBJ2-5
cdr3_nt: TGTGCCAGCAGCCCCCGGACAGGCCGACAAGAGACCCAGTACTTC
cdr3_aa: CASSPRTGRQETQYF

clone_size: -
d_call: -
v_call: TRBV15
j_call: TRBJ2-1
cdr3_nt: TGTGCCACCAGCAGAGATCCCCGGGAAACCTACAATGAGCAGTTCTTC
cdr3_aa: CATSRDPRETYNEQFF

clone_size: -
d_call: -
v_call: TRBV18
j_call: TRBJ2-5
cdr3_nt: TGTGCCAGCTCACCGGGGAATGGGGGCCCGCAAAGGGAGACCCAGTACTTC
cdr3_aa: CASSPGNGGPQRETQYF

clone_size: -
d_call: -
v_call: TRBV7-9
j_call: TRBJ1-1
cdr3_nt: TGTGCCAGCAGCCCCAGCGGGGGGACCACTGAAGCTTTCTTT
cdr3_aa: CASSPSGGTTEAFF

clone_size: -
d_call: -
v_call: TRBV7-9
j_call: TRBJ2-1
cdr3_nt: TGTGCCAGCAGCCATCCGAGCGGGCGGGGTCGCGGGCAGTTCTTC
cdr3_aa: CASSHPSGRGRGQFF

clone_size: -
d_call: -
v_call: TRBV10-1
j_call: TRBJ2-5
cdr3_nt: TGCGCCAGCAGTGACGGGTCTCAAGAGACCCAGTACTTC
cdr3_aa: CASSDGSQETQYF

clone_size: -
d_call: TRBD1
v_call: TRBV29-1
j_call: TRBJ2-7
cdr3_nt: TGCAGCGTTGAGTCTCACAGGGGGCAGTTTTACGAGCAGTACTTC
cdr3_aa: CSVESHRGQFYEQYF

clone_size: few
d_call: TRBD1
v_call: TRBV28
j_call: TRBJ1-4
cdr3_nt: TGTGCCAGCAGTCCCACAGGGGTGAAGGAAAAACTGTTTTTT
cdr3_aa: CASSPTGVKEKLFF

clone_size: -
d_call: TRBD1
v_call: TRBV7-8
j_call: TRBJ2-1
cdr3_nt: TGTGCCTCGCGGACAGGCTCCTACAATGAGCAGTTCTTC
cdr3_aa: CASRTGSYNEQFF

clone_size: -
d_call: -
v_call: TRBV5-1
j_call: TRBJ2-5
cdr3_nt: TGCGCCAGCAGCTTGGACAGGGCAGAGACCCAGTACTTC
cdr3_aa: CASSLDRAETQYF

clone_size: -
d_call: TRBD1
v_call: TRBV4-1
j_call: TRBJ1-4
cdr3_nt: TGCGCCAGCAGCCAGGCATCACAACAGGGGGGAAAACTGTTTTTT
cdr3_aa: CASSQASQQGGKLFF

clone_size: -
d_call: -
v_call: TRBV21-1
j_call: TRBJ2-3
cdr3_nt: TGTGCCGGCCGCTATGCGACAGGGGCAACAGATACGCAGTATTTT
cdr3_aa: CAGRYATGATDTQYF

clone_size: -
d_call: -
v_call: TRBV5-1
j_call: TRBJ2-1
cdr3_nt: TGCGCCAGCAGCTTGGTATCCCACAATGAGCAGTTCTTC
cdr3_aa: CASSLVSHNEQFF

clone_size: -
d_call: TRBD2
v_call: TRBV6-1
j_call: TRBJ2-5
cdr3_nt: TGTGCCAGCAGTGACACCTCCGGGACTAGCGGGAAAGAGACCCAGTACTTC
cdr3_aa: CASSDTSGTSGKETQYF

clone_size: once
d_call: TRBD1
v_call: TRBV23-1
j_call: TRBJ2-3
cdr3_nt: TGCGCCAGCAGTCTATGGGACAGGGTAGATACGCAGTATTTT
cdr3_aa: CASSLWDRVDTQYF

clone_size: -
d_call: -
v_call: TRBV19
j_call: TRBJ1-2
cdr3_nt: TGTGCCAGTAGTACAGTCTATGGCTACACCTTC
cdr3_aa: CASSTVYGYTF

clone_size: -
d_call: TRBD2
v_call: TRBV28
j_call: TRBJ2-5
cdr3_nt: TGTGCCAGCAGTAGACTAGCGGGACTGTCCCAAGAGACCCAGTACTTC
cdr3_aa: CASSRLAGLSQETQYF

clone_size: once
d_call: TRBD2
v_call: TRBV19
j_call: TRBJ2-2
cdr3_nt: TGTGCCAGTAGGCCTAGCGGGTCGAACACCGGGGAGCTGTTTTTT
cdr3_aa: CASRPSGSNTGELFF

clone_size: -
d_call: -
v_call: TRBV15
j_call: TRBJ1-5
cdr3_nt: TGTGCCACCAGCAGATTCCGAGAGGCTATCGGGCCCCAGCATTTT
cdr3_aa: CATSRFREAIGPQHF

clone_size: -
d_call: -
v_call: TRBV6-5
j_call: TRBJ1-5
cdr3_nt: TGTGCCAGCAGTTCGCGAGGGCCTAATCAGCCCCAGCATTTT
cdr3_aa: CASSSRGPNQPQHF

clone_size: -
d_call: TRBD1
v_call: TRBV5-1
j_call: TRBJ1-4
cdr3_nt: TGCGCCAGCAGCTTCGGACAGGGAGGTAATGAAAAACTGTTTTTT
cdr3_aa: CASSFGQGGNEKLFF